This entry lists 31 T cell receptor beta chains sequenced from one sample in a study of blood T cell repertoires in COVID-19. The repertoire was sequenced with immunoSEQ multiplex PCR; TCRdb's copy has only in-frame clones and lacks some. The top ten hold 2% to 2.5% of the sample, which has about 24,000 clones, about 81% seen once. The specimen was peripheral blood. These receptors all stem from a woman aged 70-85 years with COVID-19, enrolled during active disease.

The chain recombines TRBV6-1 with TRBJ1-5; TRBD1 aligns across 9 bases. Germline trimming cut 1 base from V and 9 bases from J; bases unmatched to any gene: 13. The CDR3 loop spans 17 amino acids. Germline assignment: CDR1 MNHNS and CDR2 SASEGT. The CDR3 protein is CASSEVGAGTGLRPQHF. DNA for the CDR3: TGTGCCAGCAGTGAAGTGGGGGCCGGGACAGGGCTTCGGCCCCAGCATTTT.

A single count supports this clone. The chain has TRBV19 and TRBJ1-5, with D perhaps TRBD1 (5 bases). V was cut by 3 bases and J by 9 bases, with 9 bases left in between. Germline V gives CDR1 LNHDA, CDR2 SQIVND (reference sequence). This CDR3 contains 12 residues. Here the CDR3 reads CASSMARGPQHF. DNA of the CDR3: TGTGCCAGTAGTATGGCAAGGGGGCCCCAGCATTTT.

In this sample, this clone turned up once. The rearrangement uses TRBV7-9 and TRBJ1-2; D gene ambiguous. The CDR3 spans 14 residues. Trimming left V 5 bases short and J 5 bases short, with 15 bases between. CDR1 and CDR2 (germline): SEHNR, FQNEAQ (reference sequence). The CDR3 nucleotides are TGTGCCAGCAGCGGGCTCCGGGCGGGGTATGGCTACACCTTC. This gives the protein CASSGLRAGYGYTF.

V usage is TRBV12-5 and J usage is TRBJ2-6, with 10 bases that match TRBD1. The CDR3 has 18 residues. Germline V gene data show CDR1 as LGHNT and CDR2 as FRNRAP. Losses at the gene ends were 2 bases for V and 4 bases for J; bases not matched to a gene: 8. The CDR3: CASGLFRQGAPGANVLTF. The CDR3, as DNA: TGTGCTAGTGGTTTGTTCAGACAGGGGGCGCCCGGGGCCAACGTCCTGACTTTC.

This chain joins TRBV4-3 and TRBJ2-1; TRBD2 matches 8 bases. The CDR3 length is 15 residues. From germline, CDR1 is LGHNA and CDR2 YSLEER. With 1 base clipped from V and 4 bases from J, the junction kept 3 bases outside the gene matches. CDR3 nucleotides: TGCGCCAGCAGCCAAGGACTAGCGTATTACAATGAGCAGTTCTTC. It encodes CASSQGLAYYNEQFF.

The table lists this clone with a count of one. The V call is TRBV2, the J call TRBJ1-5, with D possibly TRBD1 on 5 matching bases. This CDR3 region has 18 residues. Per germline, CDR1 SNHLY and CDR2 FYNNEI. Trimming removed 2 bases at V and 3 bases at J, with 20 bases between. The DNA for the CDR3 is TGTGCCAGCAGTGAATCACTGTTCCGGGGGGTCTTCAATCAGCCCCAGCATTTT. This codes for CASSESLFRGVFNQPQHF.

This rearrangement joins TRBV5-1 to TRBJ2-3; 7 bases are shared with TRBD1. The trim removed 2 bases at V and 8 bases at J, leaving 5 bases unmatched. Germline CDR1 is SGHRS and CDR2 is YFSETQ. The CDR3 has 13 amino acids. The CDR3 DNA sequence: TGCGCCAGCAGCTTAGGGGGCCTGGGTACGCAGTATTTT. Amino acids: CASSLGGLGTQYF.

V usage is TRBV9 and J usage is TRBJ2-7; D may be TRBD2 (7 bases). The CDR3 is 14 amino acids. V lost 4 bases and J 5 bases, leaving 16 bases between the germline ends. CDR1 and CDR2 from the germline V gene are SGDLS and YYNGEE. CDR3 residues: CASSPHGGRNEQYV. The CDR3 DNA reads TGTGCCAGCAGCCCCCACGGGGGGCGAAACGAGCAGTACGTC.

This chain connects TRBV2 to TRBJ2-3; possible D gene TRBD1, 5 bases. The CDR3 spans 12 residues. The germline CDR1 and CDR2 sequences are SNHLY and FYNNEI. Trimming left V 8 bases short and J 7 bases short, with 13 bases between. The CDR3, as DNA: TGTGCCAGCGGTGGAAGGGGCAATACGCAGTATTTT. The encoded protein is CASGGRGNTQYF.

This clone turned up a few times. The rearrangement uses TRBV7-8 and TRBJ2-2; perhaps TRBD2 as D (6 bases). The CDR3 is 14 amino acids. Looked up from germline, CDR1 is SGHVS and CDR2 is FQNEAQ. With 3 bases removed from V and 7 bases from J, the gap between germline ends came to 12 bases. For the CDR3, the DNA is TGTGCCAGCAGCTTTAGAAGGGGAGGCGGGGAGCTGTTTTTT. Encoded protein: CASSFRRGGGELFF. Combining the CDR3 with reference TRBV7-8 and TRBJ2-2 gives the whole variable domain GAGVSQSPRYKVAKRGQDVALRCDPISGHVSLFWYQQALGQGPEFLTYFQNEAQLDKSGLPSDRFFAERPEGSVSTLKIQRTQQEDSAVYLCASSFRRGGGELFFGEGSRLTVL.

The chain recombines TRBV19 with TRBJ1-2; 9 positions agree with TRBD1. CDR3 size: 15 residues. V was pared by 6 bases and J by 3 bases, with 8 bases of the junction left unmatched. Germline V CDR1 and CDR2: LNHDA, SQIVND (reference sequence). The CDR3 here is CASSTTGGLYYGYTF. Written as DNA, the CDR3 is TGTGCCAGTAGCACTACAGGGGGCCTATACTATGGCTACACCTTC. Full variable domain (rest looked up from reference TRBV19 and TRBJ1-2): DGGITQSPKYLFRKEGQNVTLSCEQNLNHDAMYWYRQDPGQGLRLIYYSQIVNDFQKGDIAEGYSVSREKKESFPLTVTSAQKNPTAFYLCASSTTGGLYYGYTFGSGTRLTVV.

CDR3 in amino acids: CASSLKADGYTF. Written as DNA, the CDR3 is TGTGCCAGCAGCTTAAAAGCGGATGGCTACACCTTC. The chain has TRBV7-8 and TRBJ1-2; no definite D call. CDR1 and CDR2 from the germline V gene are SGHVS and FQNEAQ. CDR3 length: 12 residues. V was clipped by 2 bases and J by 6 bases, with 7 bases between them. Based on the CDR3 plus reference TRBV7-8 and TRBJ1-2, the full variable domain is GAGVSQSPRYKVAKRGQDVALRCDPISGHVSLFWYQQALGQGPEFLTYFQNEAQLDKSGLPSDRFFAERPEGSVSTLKIQRTQQEDSAVYLCASSLKADGYTFGSGTRLTVV.

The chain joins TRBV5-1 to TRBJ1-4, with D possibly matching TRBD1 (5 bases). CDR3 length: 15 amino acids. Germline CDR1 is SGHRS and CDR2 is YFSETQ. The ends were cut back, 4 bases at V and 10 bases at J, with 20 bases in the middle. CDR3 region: CASSETDTPGGKLFF. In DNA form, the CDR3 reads TGCGCCAGCAGCGAGACCGACACCCCCGGGGGAAAACTGTTTTTT.

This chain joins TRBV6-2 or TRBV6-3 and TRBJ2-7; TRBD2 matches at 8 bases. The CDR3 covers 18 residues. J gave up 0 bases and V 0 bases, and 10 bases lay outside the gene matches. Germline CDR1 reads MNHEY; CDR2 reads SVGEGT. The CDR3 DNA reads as TGTGCCAGCAGTTACTCGTCGGGGGGGCTGCCCCGCTCCTACGAGCAGTACTTC. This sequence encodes CASSYSSGGLPRSYEQYF.

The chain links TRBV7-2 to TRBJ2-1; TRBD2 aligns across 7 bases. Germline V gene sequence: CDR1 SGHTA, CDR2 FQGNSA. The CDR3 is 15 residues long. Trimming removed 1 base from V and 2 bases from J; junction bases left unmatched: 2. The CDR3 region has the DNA TGTGCCAGCAGCTTAGTAGCGGGCGCCTACAATGAGCAGTTCTTC. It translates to CASSLVAGAYNEQFF.

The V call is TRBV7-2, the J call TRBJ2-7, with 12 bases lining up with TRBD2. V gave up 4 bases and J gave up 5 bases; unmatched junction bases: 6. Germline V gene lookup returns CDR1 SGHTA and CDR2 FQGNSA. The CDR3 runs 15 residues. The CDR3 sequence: CASSSRLAGDHEQYF. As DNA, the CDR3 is TGTGCCAGCAGCTCCAGACTAGCGGGGGACCACGAGCAGTACTTC.

In nucleotides, the CDR3 is TGTGCCAGCAGTTATAGAGGGACAGCTGGAAACACCATATATTTT. It encodes CASSYRGTAGNTIYF. The rearrangement uses TRBV6-5 and TRBJ1-3, with 7 bases lining up with TRBD1. The length of the CDR3 is 15 residues. V gave up 3 bases and J gave up 2 bases; unmatched junction bases: 4. In germline, CDR1 is MNHEY, CDR2 SVGAGI.

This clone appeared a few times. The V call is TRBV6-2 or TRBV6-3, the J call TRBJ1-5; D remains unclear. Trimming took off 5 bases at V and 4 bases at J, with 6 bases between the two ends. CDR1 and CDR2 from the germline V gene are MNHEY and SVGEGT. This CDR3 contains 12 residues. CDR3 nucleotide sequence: TGTGCCAGCAGTCGCAGTAATCAGCCCCAGCATTTT. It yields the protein CASSRSNQPQHF.

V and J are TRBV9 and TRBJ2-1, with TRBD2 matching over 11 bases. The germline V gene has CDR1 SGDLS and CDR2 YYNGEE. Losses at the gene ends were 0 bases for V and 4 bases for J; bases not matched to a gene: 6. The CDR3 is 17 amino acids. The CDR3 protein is CASSVAHGTSGYNEQFF. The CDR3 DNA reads TGTGCCAGCAGCGTAGCTCACGGGACTAGCGGTTACAATGAGCAGTTCTTC.

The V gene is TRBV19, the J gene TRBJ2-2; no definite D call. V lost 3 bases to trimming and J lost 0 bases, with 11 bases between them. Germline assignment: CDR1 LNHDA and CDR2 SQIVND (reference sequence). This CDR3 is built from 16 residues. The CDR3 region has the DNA TGTGCCAGTAGTATGAAGCGACCAGCGAACACCGGGGAGCTGTTTTTT. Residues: CASSMKRPANTGELFF.

This chain's CDR3 is CASSLDGTGSIGYTF. CDR3 sequence (DNA): TGCGCCAGCAGCTTGGACGGGACAGGGAGTATAGGCTACACCTTC. J is TRBJ1-2 and V is TRBV5-1, with 9 nucleotides matching TRBD1. The V segment lost 0 bases and the J segment 8 bases; nucleotides outside the gene matches: 8. CDR3 length equals 15 residues. Germline lookup yields CDR1 SGHRS and CDR2 YFSETQ.

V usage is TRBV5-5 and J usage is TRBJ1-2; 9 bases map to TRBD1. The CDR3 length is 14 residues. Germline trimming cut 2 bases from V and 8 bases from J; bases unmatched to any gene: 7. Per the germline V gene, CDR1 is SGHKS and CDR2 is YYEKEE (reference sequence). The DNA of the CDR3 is TGTGCCAGCAGCTTAAGGACAGGGGTCGTCGGCTACACCTTC. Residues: CASSLRTGVVGYTF. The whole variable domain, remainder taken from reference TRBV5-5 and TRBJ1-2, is DAGVTQSPTHLIKTRGQQVTLRCSPISGHKSVSWYQQVLGQGPQFIFQYYEKEERGRGNFPDRFSARQFPNYSSELNVNALLLGDSALYLCASSLRTGVVGYTFGSGTRLTVV.

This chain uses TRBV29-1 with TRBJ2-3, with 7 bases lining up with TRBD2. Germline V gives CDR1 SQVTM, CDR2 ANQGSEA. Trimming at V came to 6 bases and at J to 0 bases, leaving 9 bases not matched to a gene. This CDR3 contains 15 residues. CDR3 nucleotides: TGCAGCGTCCCCAGAGGGAGGGCTAGCACAGATACGCAGTATTTT. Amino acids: CSVPRGRASTDTQYF.

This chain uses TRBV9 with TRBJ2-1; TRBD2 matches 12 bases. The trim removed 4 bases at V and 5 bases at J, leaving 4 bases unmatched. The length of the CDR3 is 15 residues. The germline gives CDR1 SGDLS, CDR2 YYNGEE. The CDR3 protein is CASSPRTSGDNEQFF. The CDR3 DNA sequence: TGTGCCAGCAGCCCAAGGACTAGCGGGGACAATGAGCAGTTCTTC.

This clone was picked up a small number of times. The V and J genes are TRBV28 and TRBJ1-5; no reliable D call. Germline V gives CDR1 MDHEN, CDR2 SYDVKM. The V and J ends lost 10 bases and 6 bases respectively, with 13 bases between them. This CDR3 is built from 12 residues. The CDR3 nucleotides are TGTGCCACCGTCCGCTTCGGTCAGCCCCAGCATTTT. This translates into CATVRFGQPQHF.

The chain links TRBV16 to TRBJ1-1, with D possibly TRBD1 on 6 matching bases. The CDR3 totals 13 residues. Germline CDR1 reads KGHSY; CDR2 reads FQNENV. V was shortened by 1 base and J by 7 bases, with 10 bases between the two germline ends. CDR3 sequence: CASSQYRVGEAFF. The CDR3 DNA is TGTGCCAGCAGCCAATACAGGGTGGGTGAAGCTTTCTTT.

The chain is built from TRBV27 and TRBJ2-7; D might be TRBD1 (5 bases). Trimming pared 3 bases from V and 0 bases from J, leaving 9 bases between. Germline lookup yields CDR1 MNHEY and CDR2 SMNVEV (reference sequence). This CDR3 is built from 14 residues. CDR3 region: CASSFRDSSYEQYF. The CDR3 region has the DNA TGTGCCAGCAGTTTCAGGGATTCCTCCTACGAGCAGTACTTC.

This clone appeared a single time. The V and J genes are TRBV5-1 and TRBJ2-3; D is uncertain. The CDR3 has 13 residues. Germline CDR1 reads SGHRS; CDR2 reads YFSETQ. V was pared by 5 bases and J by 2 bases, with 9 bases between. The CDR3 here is CASSGHTTDTQYF. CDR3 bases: TGCGCCAGCAGTGGGCATACCACAGATACGCAGTATTTT.

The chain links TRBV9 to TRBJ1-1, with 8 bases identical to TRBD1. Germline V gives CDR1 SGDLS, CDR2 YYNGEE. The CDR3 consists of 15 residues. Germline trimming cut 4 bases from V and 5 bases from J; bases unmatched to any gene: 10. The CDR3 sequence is CASSIQTGAYTEAFF. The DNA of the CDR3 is TGTGCCAGCAGCATCCAGACAGGGGCTTATACTGAAGCTTTCTTT. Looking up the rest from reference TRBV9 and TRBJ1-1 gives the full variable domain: DSGVTQTPKHLITATGQRVTLRCSPRSGDLSVYWYQQSLDQGLQFLIQYYNGEERAKGNILERFSAQQFPDLHSELNLSSLELGDSALYFCASSIQTGAYTEAFFGQGTRLTVV.

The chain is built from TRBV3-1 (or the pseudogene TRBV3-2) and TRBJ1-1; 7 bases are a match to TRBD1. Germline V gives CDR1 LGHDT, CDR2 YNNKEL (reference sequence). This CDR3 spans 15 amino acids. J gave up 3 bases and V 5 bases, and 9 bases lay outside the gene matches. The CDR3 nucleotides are TGTGCCAGCAGCTATGGACAGGTGAAAGACACTGAAGCTTTCTTT. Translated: CASSYGQVKDTEAFF.

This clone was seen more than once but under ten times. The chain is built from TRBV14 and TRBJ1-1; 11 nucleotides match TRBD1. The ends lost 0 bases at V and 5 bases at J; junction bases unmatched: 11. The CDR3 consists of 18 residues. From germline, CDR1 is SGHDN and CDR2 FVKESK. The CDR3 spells CASSQDLGQGAPGTEAFF. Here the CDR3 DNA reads TGTGCCAGCAGCCAAGATCTAGGACAGGGGGCGCCAGGGACTGAAGCTTTCTTT.